Listed here is a single T cell receptor beta chain. Its antigen is still unknown. Specified time point: week 5, during vaccination. Vaccination comprised doses that each held 300 ug of mutant IDH1 20-mer peptide, plus topical imiquimod. The data were taken from a study of a mutant IDH1 vaccine in newly diagnosed glioma. Overall study: Earlier care involved radiotherapy, temozolomide, or both, and the majority received both. General study points: In approximately 92% of patients, immune responses induced by the vaccine occurred.

The V end lost 4 bases, the J end lost 3 bases, and 8 bases lay between the germline ends. This CDR3 region has 13 residues. The germline CDR1 and CDR2 sequences are MNHNS and SASEGT. The assay was immunoSEQ multiplex PCR, and TCRdb's table has in-frame clones only and misses some. The sample yields tens of thousands of clones, around 78% seen once. V and J are TRBV6-1 and TRBJ2-3; D ambiguous. The sequence was obtained from a man in his forties with glioma. The sample was PBMCs, taken from a glioma patient whose treatment included an IDH1 peptide vaccine. CDR3 nucleotides: TGTGCCAGCAGTGGGAAGGCGACAGATACGCAGTATTTT. Its translation is CASSGKATDTQYF.